The next 20 T cell receptor beta chains were all read from a single sample in a study of OX40 agonist ivuxolimab in advanced cancers. TCRdb's copy holds only in-frame clones and misses some; the assay was immunoSEQ multiplex PCR. The sample carries tens of thousands of clones, more than 80% recorded once. This sample comprised CD4+ or CD8+ T cells sorted from blood, obtained in a trial of the OX40 agonist ivuxolimab. These receptors were collected from an adult with an advanced solid tumor such as melanoma, head and neck, liver or kidney cancer.

The rearrangement joins TRBV7-9 to TRBJ1-2; 10 nucleotides match TRBD1. The germline V gene has CDR1 SEHNR and CDR2 FQNEAQ (reference sequence). This CDR3 region has 15 residues. Trimming removed 5 bases from V and 1 base from J; junction bases left unmatched: 4. CDR3 sequence (DNA): TGTGCCAGCAGCCTCGGACAGGGGGGTAACTATGGCTACACCTTC. This gives the protein CASSLGQGGNYGYTF.

The chain uses TRBV6-5 and TRBJ2-7; possible D gene TRBD1, 8 bases. The CDR3 spans 14 residues. Germline V lookup: CDR1 MNHEY, CDR2 SVGAGI. Trimming took off 0 bases at V and 6 bases at J, with 12 bases between the two ends. The CDR3 loop reads CASSYSGGTGEQYF. The CDR3 bases are TGTGCCAGCAGTTACTCGGGGGGGACAGGCGAGCAGTACTTC.

The genes are TRBV7-2 and TRBJ2-5; 7 nucleotides line up with TRBD2. Germline V gives CDR1 SGHTA, CDR2 FQGNSA. The CDR3 loop spans 15 amino acids. J gave up 5 bases and V 5 bases, and 11 bases lay outside the gene matches. This CDR3 reads CASSPQRGEGETQYF. DNA for the CDR3: TGTGCCAGCAGCCCCCAGCGGGGAGAGGGTGAGACCCAGTACTTC.

V is TRBV15 and J is TRBJ1-2, with D hard to call. This CDR3 is 16 amino acids long. From germline, CDR1 is LNHNV and CDR2 YYDKDF (reference sequence). Deletions cut 0 bases from V and 1 base from J, with 12 bases between. In nucleotides, the CDR3 is TGTGCCACCAGCAGAGATCGCTCCATACTTAACTATGGCTACACCTTC. Encoded protein: CATSRDRSILNYGYTF.

Here the CDR3 reads CASSLGTGGGNSPLHF. The CDR3 DNA sequence: TGTGCCAGCAGCTTAGGGACAGGGGGCGGTAATTCACCCCTCCACTTT. The chain employs TRBV11-2 and TRBJ1-6, with 11 bases matching TRBD1. The trim removed 1 base at V and 6 bases at J, leaving 2 bases unmatched. The CDR3 sequence is 16 residues long. CDR1 and CDR2 (germline): SGHAT, FQNNGV.

The rearrangement joins TRBV4-1 to TRBJ1-4, with TRBD1 as a possible D gene (5 bases). The CDR3 extends over 15 amino acids. CDR1 MGHRA and CDR2 YSYEKL come from the germline V gene. Trimming pared 4 bases from V and 1 base from J, leaving 10 bases between. The CDR3 nucleotides are TGCGCCAGCAGCCTGGGTGGGGGAACTAATGAAAAACTGTTTTTT. Protein: CASSLGGGTNEKLFF.

The genes are TRBV5-1 and TRBJ2-7, with D tentatively TRBD1 (6 bases). This CDR3 comprises 16 residues. Trimming cost V 4 bases and J 1 base, with 18 bases left between them. Germline V gives CDR1 SGHRS, CDR2 YFSETQ. The CDR3 nucleotides read TGCGCCAGCAGCGGGGCGACAGGATCCGGATCCTACGAGCAGTACTTC. Residues: CASSGATGSGSYEQYF.

The chain uses TRBV28 and TRBJ1-2; the match to TRBD1 covers 7 bases. V was pared by 5 bases and J by 4 bases, with 10 bases of the junction left unmatched. Germline loops: CDR1 MDHEN, CDR2 SYDVKM. There are 15 residues in the CDR3. The CDR3 region is CASSPQQGISYGYTF. The CDR3 DNA reads as TGTGCCAGCAGTCCTCAACAGGGGATCAGCTATGGCTACACCTTC.

The rearrangement joins TRBV19 to TRBJ1-2; possibly TRBD1 for D (5 bases). CDR3 length: 15 amino acids. Deletions cut 5 bases from V and 2 bases from J, with 15 bases between. Germline values: CDR1 LNHDA, CDR2 SQIVND (reference sequence). The DNA of the CDR3 is TGTGCCAGTAGTCCTCTCGACAGTCAGAACTATGGCTACACCTTC. It yields the protein CASSPLDSQNYGYTF. Filled out from reference TRBV19 and TRBJ1-2, the complete variable domain reads DGGITQSPKYLFRKEGQNVTLSCEQNLNHDAMYWYRQDPGQGLRLIYYSQIVNDFQKGDIAEGYSVSREKKESFPLTVTSAQKNPTAFYLCASSPLDSQNYGYTFGSGTRLTVV.

This clone was recorded once. The chain uses TRBV6-6 and TRBJ2-7, with 7 bases lining up with TRBD1. The CDR3 contains 15 residues. Germline lookup yields CDR1 MNHNY and CDR2 SVGAGI (reference sequence). V trimming: 2 bases; J trimming: 5 bases; junction bases outside the gene matches: 9. In DNA form, the CDR3 reads TGTGCCAGCAGTTACCAGCTGGGACAGCCCGACGAGCAGTACTTC. It specifies CASSYQLGQPDEQYF.

The chain recombines TRBV29-1 with TRBJ1-2, with D unresolved. The length of the CDR3 is 10 residues. Trimming took off 3 bases at V and 8 bases at J, with 7 bases between the two ends. Germline assignment: CDR1 SQVTM and CDR2 ANQGSEA. CDR3 DNA: TGCAGCGTTGATGAAAACGGCTACACCTTC. Translation gives CSVDENGYTF.

The chain carries TRBV4-2 and TRBJ1-2; the D gene is possibly TRBD1 (6 bases). CDR1 is LGHNA, CDR2 YNFKEQ, per germline. CDR3 length equals 13 residues. With 3 bases removed from V and 4 bases from J, the gap between germline ends came to 9 bases. CDR3 DNA sequence: TGTGCCAGCAGCCATCAGGGGAGCTATGGCTACACCTTC. Protein sequence: CASSHQGSYGYTF.

V gene TRBV4-1 combines with J gene TRBJ2-7; D tentatively fits TRBD1 or TRBD2 (5 bases each). V lost 1 base and J 2 bases, leaving 9 bases between the germline ends. Germline CDR1 is MGHRA and CDR2 is YSYEKL. This CDR3 spans 14 amino acids. The CDR3 bases are TGCGCCAGCAGCCAAGTTCAGGGACCCTACGAGCAGTACTTC. This gives the protein CASSQVQGPYEQYF.

The chain uses TRBV9 and TRBJ2-7, with D unclear. Germline values: CDR1 SGDLS, CDR2 YYNGEE. Deletions cut 0 bases from V and 2 bases from J, with 9 bases between. CDR3 length: 14 amino acids. The CDR3 nucleotides are TGTGCCAGCAGCGTAGGTTACAAGACCTACGAGCAGTACTTC. Translating it yields CASSVGYKTYEQYF. The full variable domain, rest sourced from reference TRBV9 and TRBJ2-7, is DSGVTQTPKHLITATGQRVTLRCSPRSGDLSVYWYQQSLDQGLQFLIQYYNGEERAKGNILERFSAQQFPDLHSELNLSSLELGDSALYFCASSVGYKTYEQYFGPGTRLTVT.

V is TRBV13 and J is TRBJ2-7; TRBD2 aligns across 10 bases. Germline V gives CDR1 PRHDT, CDR2 FYEKMQ (reference sequence). Trimming took 5 bases from V and 4 from J; bases not matched to a gene: 11. This CDR3 is 16 amino acids long. The CDR3 protein is CASSQGLAGDGYEQYF. CDR3 nucleotides: TGTGCCAGCAGCCAGGGGCTAGCGGGAGACGGTTACGAGCAGTACTTC.

The V gene is TRBV6-1, the J gene TRBJ1-2; no firm D call. The ends were cut back, 3 bases at V and 5 bases at J, with 10 bases in the middle. Germline V gene lookup returns CDR1 MNHNS and CDR2 SASEGT. The CDR3 length is 13 residues. CDR3 coding DNA: TGTGCCAGCAGTGAGGGCAGAGGATATGGCTACACCTTC. Its protein is CASSEGRGYGYTF.

The rearrangement joins TRBV2 to TRBJ1-1; D gene uncertain. V lost 7 bases and J 4 bases, leaving 10 bases between the germline ends. Germline V gives CDR1 SNHLY, CDR2 FYNNEI. CDR3 length: 12 amino acids. The CDR3 is CASMREGTEAFF. CDR3 DNA sequence: TGTGCCAGCATGCGAGAAGGCACTGAAGCTTTCTTT.

Points on this clone: Germline is not matched at one junction end, which may reflect a read error. This chain uses TRBV4-2 with TRBJ2-1; 11 positions match TRBD2. Germline V lookup: CDR1 LGHNA, CDR2 YNFKEQ. CDR3 size: 16 residues. DNA for the CDR3: TGTGCCAGCAGACAAGTAGCGGGAGGGTCCCACAATGAGCAGTTCTTC. This translates into CASRQVAGGSHNEQFF.

This rearrangement joins TRBV9 to TRBJ2-1, with D tentatively TRBD2 (6 bases). CDR3 length: 15 residues. V was cut by 0 bases and J by 5 bases, with 12 bases left in between. Germline CDR1 is SGDLS and CDR2 is YYNGEE. The DNA for the CDR3 is TGTGCCAGCAGCGTAGCTCCCTGGGGGGACAATGAGCAGTTCTTC. Encoded protein: CASSVAPWGDNEQFF.

The count of this clone is one. The rearrangement joins TRBV6-6 to TRBJ2-7; D is perhaps TRBD1 or TRBD2 (5 bases each). Germline V gives CDR1 MNHNY, CDR2 SVGAGI (reference sequence). V gave up 8 bases and J gave up 6 bases, with 11 bases separating them. The CDR3 loop spans 11 amino acids. CDR3 amino acids: CASGTFSEQYF. The CDR3 DNA sequence: TGTGCCAGCGGGACCTTTAGCGAGCAGTACTTC.